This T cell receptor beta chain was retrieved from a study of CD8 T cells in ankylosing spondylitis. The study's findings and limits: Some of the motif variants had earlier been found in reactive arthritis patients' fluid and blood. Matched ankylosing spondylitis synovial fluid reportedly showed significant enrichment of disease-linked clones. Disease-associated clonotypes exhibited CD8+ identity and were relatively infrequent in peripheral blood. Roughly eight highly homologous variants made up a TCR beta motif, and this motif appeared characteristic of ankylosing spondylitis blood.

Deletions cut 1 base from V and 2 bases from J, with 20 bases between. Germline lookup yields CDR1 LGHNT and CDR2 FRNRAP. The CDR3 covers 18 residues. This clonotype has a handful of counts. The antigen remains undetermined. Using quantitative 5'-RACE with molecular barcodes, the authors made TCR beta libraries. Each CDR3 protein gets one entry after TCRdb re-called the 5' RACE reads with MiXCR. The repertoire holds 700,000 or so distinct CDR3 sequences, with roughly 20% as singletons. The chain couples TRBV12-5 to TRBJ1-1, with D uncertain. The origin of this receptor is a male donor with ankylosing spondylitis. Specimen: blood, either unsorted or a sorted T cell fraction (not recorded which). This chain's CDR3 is CASGLAPDSGPLNTEAFF. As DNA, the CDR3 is TGTGCTAGTGGTTTGGCCCCGGACTCCGGTCCGTTAAACACTGAAGCTTTCTTT.